This TCR beta chain emerged from a study of cytomegalovirus exposure and HLA in healthy donors. CDR3 length: 16 residues. Trimming at V came to 1 base and at J to 7 bases, leaving 8 bases not matched to a gene. CDR1 MNHEY and CDR2 SMNVEV come from the germline V gene (reference sequence). Researchers ran the PCR with 60 Vbeta and 13 Jbeta primers. Sequencing was performed with immunoSEQ multiplex PCR; in TCRdb, only in-frame clones are kept and a portion is missing. The table has around 91,000 clones, approximately 86% seen once; the top ten hold around a tenth. The chain combines TRBV27 with TRBJ2-2; TRBD2 aligns across 8 bases. Sample: PBMCs. The receptor's source is a man aged 25 to 40 in good health and CMV-seropositive. The CDR3 reads CASSLYGGELGGELFF. In nucleotides, the CDR3 is TGTGCCAGCAGTTTATACGGGGGGGAGCTCGGCGGGGAGCTGTTTTTT.